This TCR beta chain was observed in a study of CD4+ T cells in melanoma (dated by TCRdb to between 2021 and 2023). Describing the broader study: Neoantigen-specific CD4+ T cells in human melanoma were what the study investigated.

As for this clone: Its specific antigen is unknown. There are no base qualities to consult, and no much larger clone falls within one base.

The library relied on the immunoSEQ multiplex PCR assay. TCRdb obtained this table from immuneACCESS and retained in-frame rearrangements with V and J assigned. These tables miss some clones; where compared with another copy, unresolved V genes account for less than half of the shortfall, and the remainder is unexplained. The sample profile shows about 21,000 clones; roughly 78% of them were found once. About 9.6% of the sample is held by the ten biggest clonotypes. Patients with melanoma were used as donors. The junction shows trimming of 2 bases on V and 0 bases on J, plus 11 bases between the germline ends. The CDR3 spans 17 residues, from the cysteine through the phenylalanine. The kept DNA is CDR3 alone, 51 bases in frame from the first base. In the germline V gene, CDR1 corresponds to SGHAT and CDR2 to FQNNGV. The research as a whole found: Neoantigen-specific CD4+ T cells were reported to be correlated with the function of CD8+ T cells, macrophages and B cells. According to the report, neoantigen-specific CD4+ T cells in melanoma displayed diverse differentiation states.

The chain is made from TRBV11-2 and TRBJ1-6, with a weak D call of TRBD1 (6 bases match). This TCR was recovered from a human donor with melanoma. The CDR3 amino acid sequence is: CASSLSGASSYNSPLHF. The DNA reads as follows: TGTGCCAGCAGCTTATCAGGGGCGAGCTCCTATAATTCACCCCTCCACTTT.